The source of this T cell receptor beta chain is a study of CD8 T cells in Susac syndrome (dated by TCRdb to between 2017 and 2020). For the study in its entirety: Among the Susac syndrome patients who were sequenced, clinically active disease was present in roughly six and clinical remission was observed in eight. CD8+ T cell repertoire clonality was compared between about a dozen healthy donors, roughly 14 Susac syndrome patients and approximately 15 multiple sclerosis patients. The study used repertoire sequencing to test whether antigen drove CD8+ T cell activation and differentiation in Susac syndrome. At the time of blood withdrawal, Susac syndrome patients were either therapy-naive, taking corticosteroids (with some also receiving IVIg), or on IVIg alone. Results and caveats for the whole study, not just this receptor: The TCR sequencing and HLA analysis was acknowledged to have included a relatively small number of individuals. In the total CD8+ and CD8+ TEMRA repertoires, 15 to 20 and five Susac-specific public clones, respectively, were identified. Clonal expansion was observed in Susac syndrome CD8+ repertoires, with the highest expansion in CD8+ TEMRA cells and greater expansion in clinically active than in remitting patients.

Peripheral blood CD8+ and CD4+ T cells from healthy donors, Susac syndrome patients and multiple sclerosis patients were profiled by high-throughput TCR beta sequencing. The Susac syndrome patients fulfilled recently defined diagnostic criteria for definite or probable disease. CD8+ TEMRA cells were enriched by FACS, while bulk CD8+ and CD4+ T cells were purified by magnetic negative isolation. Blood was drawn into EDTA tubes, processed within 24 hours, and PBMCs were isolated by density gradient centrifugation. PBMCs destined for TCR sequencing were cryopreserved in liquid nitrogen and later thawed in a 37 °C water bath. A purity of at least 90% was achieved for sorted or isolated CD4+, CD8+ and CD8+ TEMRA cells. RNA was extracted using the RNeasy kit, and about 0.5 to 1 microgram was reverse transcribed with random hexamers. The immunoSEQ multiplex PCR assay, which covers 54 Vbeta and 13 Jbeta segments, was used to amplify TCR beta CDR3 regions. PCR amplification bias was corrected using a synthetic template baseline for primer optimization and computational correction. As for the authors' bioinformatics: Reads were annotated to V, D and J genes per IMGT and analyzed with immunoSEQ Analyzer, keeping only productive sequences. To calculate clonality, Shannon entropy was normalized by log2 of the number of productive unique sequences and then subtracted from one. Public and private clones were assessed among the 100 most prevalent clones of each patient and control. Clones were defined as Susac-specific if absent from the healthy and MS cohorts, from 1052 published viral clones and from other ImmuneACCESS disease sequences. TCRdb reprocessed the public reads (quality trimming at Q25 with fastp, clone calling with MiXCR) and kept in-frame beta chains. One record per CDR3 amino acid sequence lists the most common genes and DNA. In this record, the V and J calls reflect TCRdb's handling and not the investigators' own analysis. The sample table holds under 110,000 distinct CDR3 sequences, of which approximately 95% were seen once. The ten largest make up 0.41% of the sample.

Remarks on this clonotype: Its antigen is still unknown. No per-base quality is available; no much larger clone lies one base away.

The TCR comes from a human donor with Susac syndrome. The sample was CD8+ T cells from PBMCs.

The DNA is TGCAGCGTTGAAGATAGAGTTGGACTGTTTTTT. Translated, it reads CSVEDRVGLFF. The chain links TRBV29-1 with TRBJ1-4; no D gene is confidently identified. V loses 0 bases, J loses 13 bases, and the germline ends lie 9 bases apart. Spanning cysteine to phenylalanine, the CDR3 consists of 11 amino acids. Of all the DNA, just the CDR3 is kept, 33 bases in frame from base 1. CDR1 and CDR2 are read off the germline V gene as SQVTM and ANQGSEA. The variable domain in full, with residues beyond the CDR3 obtained from the reference TRBV29-1 and TRBJ1-4 genes, is SAVISQKPSRDICQRGTSLTIQCQVDSQVTMMFWYRQQPGQSLTLIATANQGSEATYESGFVIDKFPISRPNLTFSTLTVSNMSPEDSSIYLCSVEDRVGLFFGSGTQLSVL.